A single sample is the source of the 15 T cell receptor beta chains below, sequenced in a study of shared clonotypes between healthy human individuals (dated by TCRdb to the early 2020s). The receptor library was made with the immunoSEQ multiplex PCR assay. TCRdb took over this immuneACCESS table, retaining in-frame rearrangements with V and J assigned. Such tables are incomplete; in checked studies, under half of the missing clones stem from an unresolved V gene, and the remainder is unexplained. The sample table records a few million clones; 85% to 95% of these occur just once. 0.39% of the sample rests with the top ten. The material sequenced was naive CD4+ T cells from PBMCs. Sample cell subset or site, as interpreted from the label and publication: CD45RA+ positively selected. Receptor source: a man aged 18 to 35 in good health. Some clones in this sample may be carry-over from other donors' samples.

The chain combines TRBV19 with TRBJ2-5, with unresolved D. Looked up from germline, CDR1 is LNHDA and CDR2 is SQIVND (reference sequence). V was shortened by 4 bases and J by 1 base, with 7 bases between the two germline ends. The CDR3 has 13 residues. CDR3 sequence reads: CASSKEIQETQYF. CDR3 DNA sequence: TGTGCCAGTAGTAAGGAAATCCAAGAGACCCAGTACTTC. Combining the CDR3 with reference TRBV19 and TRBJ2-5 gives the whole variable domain DGGITQSPKYLFRKEGQNVTLSCEQNLNHDAMYWYRQDPGQGLRLIYYSQIVNDFQKGDIAEGYSVSREKKESFPLTVTSAQKNPTAFYLCASSKEIQETQYFGPGTRLLVL.

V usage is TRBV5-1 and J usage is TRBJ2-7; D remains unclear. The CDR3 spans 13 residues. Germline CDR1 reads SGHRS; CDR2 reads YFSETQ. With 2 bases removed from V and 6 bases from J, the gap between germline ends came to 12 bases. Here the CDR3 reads CASSFGVPSEQYF. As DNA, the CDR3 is TGCGCCAGCAGCTTTGGGGTTCCCAGCGAGCAGTACTTC. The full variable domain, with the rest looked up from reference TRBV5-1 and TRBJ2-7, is KAGVTQTPRYLIKTRGQQVTLSCSPISGHRSVSWYQQTPGQGLQFLFEYFSETQRNKGNFPGRFSGRQFSNSRSEMNVSTLELGDSALYLCASSFGVPSEQYFGPGTRLTVT.

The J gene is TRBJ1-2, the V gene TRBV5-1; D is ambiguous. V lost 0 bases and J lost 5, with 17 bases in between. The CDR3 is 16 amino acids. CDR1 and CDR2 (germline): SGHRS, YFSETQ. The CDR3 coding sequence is TGCGCCAGCAGCTTGGCCGTCGGAACGGCTTTTTATGGCTACACCTTC. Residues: CASSLAVGTAFYGYTF.

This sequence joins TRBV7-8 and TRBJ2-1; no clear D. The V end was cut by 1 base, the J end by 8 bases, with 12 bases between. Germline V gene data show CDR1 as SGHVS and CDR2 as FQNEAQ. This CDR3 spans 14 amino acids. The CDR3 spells CASSLESINDEQFF. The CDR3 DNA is TGTGCCAGCAGCTTAGAATCCATCAACGATGAGCAGTTCTTC.

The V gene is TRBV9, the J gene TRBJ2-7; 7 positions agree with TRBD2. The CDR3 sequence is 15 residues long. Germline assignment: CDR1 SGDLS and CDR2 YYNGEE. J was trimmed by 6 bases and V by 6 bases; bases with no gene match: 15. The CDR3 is CASNKGGGSISEQYF. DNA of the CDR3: TGTGCCAGCAACAAGGGAGGCGGGAGTATTTCCGAGCAGTACTTC.

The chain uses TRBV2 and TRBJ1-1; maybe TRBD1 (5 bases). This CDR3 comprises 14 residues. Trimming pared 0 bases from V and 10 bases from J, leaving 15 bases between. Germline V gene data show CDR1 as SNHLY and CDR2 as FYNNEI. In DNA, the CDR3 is TGTGCCAGCAGTGAAGCTGGCAGGGAGGATCGAGCTTTCTTT. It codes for CASSEAGREDRAFF.

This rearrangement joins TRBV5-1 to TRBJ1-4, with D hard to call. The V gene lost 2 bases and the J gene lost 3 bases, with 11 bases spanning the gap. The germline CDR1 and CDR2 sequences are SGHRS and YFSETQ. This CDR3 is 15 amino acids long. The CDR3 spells CASSFGRMSNEKLFF. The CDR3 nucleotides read TGCGCCAGCAGCTTCGGACGGATGTCTAATGAAAAACTGTTTTTT.

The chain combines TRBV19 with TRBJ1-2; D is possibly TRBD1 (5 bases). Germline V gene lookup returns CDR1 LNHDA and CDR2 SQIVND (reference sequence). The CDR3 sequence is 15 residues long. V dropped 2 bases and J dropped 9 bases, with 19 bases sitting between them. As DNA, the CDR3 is TGTGCCAGTAGTATACGGATGGGGGTTGACCGTCGCTACACCTTC. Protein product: CASSIRMGVDRRYTF.

CDR3 protein: CASSLGGSYNSPLHF. In DNA form, the CDR3 reads TGTGCCAGCAGCTTGGGAGGGTCCTATAATTCACCCCTCCACTTT. V gene TRBV5-4 combines with J gene TRBJ1-6; no clear D gene. CDR1 is SGHNT and CDR2 is YYREEE in the germline V gene (reference sequence). Between the trimmed V and J ends, which lost 0 bases and 1 base, there was a span of 5 bases. This CDR3 comprises 15 residues. The full variable domain, rest sourced from reference TRBV5-4 and TRBJ1-6, is ETGVTQSPTHLIKTRGQQVTLRCSSQSGHNTVSWYQQALGQGPQFIFQYYREEENGRGNFPPRFSGLQFPNYSSELNVNALELDDSALYLCASSLGGSYNSPLHFGNGTRLTVT.

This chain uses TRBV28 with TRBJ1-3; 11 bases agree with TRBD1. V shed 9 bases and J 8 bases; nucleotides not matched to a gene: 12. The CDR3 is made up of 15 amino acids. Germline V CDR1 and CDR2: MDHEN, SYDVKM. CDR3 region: CASSAPDRGPDTIYF. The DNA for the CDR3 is TGTGCCAGTTCGGCACCGGACAGGGGGCCCGACACCATATATTTT. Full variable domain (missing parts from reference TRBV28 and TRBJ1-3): DVKVTQSSRYLVKRTGEKVFLECVQDMDHENMFWYRQDPGLGLRLIYFSYDVKMKEKGDIPEGYSVSREKKERFSLILESASTNQTSMYLCASSAPDRGPDTIYFGEGSWLTVV.

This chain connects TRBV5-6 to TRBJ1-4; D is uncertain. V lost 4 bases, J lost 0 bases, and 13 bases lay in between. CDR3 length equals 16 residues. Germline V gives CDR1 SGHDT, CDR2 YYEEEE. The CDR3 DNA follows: TGTGCCAGCAGCCACCGCGGGGAAGCAACTAATGAAAAACTGTTTTTT. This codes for CASSHRGEATNEKLFF. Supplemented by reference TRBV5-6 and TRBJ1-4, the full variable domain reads DAGVTQSPTHLIKTRGQQVTLRCSPKSGHDTVSWYQQALGQGPQFIFQYYEEEERQRGNFPDRFSGHQFPNYSSELNVNALLLGDSALYLCASSHRGEATNEKLFFGSGTQLSVL.

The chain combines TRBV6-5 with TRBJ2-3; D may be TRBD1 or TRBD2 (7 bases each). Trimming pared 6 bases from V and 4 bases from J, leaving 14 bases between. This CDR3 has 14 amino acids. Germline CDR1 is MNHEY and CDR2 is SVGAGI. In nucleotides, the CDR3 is TGTGCCAGCAGGAAGACAGGGAGGGCAGATACGCAGTATTTT. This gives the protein CASRKTGRADTQYF.

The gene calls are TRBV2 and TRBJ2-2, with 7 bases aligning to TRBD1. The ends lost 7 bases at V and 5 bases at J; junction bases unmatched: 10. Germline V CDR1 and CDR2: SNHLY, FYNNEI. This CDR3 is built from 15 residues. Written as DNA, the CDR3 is TGTGCCAGCAAGATGTGGGACAGCGCTACCGGGGAGCTGTTTTTT. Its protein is CASKMWDSATGELFF.

In nucleotides, the CDR3 is TGTGCCAGCAGCTTACTCCCGGGACAGCTAAACAATGAGCAGTTCTTC. Its translation is CASSLLPGQLNNEQFF. V gene TRBV7-2 combines with J gene TRBJ2-1; 7 bases fit TRBD1. The CDR3 has 16 residues. With V trimmed by 2 bases and J by 5 bases, 9 bases remained unmatched. Germline CDR1 is SGHTA and CDR2 is FQGNSA.

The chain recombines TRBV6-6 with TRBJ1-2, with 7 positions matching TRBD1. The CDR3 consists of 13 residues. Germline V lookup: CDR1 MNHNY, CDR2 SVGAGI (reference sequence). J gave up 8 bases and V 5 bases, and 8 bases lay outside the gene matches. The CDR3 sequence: CASSPSRQGGYTF. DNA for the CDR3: TGTGCCAGCAGTCCTTCCCGACAGGGAGGCTACACCTTC.